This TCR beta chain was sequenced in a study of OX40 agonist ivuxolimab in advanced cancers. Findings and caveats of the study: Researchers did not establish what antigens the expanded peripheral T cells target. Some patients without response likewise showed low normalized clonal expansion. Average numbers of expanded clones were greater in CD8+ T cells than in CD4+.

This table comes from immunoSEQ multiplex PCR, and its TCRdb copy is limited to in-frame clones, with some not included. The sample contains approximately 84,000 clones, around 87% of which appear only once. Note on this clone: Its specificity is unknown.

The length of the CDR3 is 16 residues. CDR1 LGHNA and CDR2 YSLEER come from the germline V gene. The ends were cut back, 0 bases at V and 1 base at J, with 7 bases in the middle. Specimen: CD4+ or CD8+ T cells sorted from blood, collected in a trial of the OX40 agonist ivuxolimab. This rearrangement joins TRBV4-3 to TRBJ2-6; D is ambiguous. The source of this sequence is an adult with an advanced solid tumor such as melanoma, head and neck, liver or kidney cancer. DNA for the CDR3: TGCGCCAGCAGCCAAGATTCGTGGTCTGGGGCCAACGTCCTGACTTTC. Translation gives CASSQDSWSGANVLTF.